This T cell receptor beta chain is drawn from a study of regulatory T cells in long-lasting Graves disease. Study results and limitations: Persistent disease preferred TRBV28, TRBJ1-2 and TRBJ2-5; new disease, TRBV20-1 and TRBJ2-1.

Of note for this clonotype: Its matching antigen is unknown.

For TCR beta, libraries came from iRepertoire HTBI primers and Arm-PCR of CDR3 regions. TCRdb ran MiXCR on the multiplex PCR reads and lists one entry per CDR3 protein. There are hundreds of thousands of distinct CDR3 sequences in the sample; roughly 16% occur only once, and more than 15% lies in the top ten. Noted time point: newly diagnosed GD, antithyroid drugs for less than 3 months. RNA isolated from PBMCs was used to make the TCR library. Germline V gives CDR1 MNHNS, CDR2 SASEGT. This CDR3 region has 13 residues. V was shortened by 8 bases and J by 3 bases, with 11 bases between the two germline ends. This sample also belongs to another study, concerning T cells in Graves' hyperthyroidism and ophthalmopathy. Turning to that study: The hyperthyroidism was newly diagnosed and had lasted under 2 months; the patients were aged 18 to 65.

The rearrangement joins TRBV6-1 to TRBJ2-1, with D unclear. The specimen was peripheral blood mononuclear cells (PBMCs), collected at new diagnosis, from a patient treated with antithyroid drugs. The source of this sequence is a woman in her thirties with Graves disease. As DNA, the CDR3 is TGTGCCAGCGGGTTAGAATACTACAATGAGCAGTTCTTC. Protein product: CASGLEYYNEQFF.